The 2 T cell receptor beta chains presented below share a single source sample, sequenced in a study of T-cell memory formation after mild COVID-19. In TCRdb, the 5' RACE reads were re-called with MiXCR into one record per CDR3 protein. The data hold 250,000 or so distinct CDR3 sequences, with 8% to 10% observed a single time. Sample: PBMCs or a T cell subset sorted from them (not recorded which). The origin of the receptors is a man aged 18 to 29 who had mild COVID-19 (a few samples of this study predate the infection). Cell type and time point are not known.

The CDR3 coding sequence is TGCGCCAGCAGTCTCCTCTGGTTATACGAGCAGTACGTC. It codes for CASSLLWLYEQYV. The genes are TRBV23-1 and TRBJ2-7; D not certain. TRBV23-1 is designated an ORF whose function remains uncertain. V was pared by 4 bases and J by 4 bases, with 11 bases between. CDR3 length: 13 residues.

CDR3 residues: CASSQDEAVREQYF. The CDR3 nucleotides read TGCGCCAGCAGCCAAGATGAGGCGGTGAGGGAGCAGTACTTC. The chain combines TRBV4-3 with TRBJ2-7; no clear D gene. Looked up from germline, CDR1 is LGHNA and CDR2 is YSLEER. The CDR3 is 14 residues long. The V end lost 0 bases, the J end lost 7 bases, and 13 bases lay between the germline ends.